These T cell receptor beta chains were read from a single sample in a study of blood T cell repertoires in COVID-19. Method: immunoSEQ multiplex PCR; TCRdb's copy keeps in-frame clones and lacks some. Altogether some 200,000 clones are present, around 84% being singletons, with the ten largest covering 2.9%. Material for sequencing was peripheral blood. Source of these receptors: a man aged 45 to 65 who had recovered from COVID-19. Each CDR3 is given with its conserved first and last residue. A D gene is named only where the DNA matches it firmly. The size field is filled for only some rows; it gives once, few, many or a size class.

TRBJ1-1,TRBV18,-,TRBD1,CASSPQGQSRTEAFF,TGTGCCAGCTCACCACAGGGACAGTCTCGGACTGAAGCTTTCTTT
TRBJ1-5,TRBV6-4,once,-,CASSDSGASDQSNQPQHF,TGTGCCAGCAGTGACTCAGGGGCGAGCGACCAATCTAATCAGCCCCAGCATTTT
TRBJ2-2,TRBV28,few,TRBD2,CASSFSLAGPPFTGELFF,TGTGCCAGCAGTTTCTCGCTAGCGGGACCGCCGTTTACCGGGGAGCTGTTTTTT
TRBJ2-1,TRBV19,-,-,CASSIVGEQFF,TGTGCCAGTAGTATTGTTGGCGAGCAGTTCTTC
TRBJ2-7,TRBV3-1/TRBV3-2,-,TRBD1,CASSQQTGSYEQYF,TGTGCCAGCAGCCAACAGACAGGGTCCTACGAGCAGTACTTC
TRBJ1-2,TRBV2,-,-,CASSTTGGANYYGYTF,TGTGCCAGCAGTACCACCGGGGGAGCAAATTACTATGGCTACACCTTC
TRBJ1-2,TRBV9,-,-,CASSVSLKTENYGYTF,TGTGCCAGCAGCGTTTCCCTCAAGACAGAAAACTATGGCTACACCTTC
TRBJ2-1,TRBV19,-,TRBD1,CASTPTWPEGTGGAEQFF,TGTGCCAGTACCCCGACGTGGCCGGAGGGGACAGGGGGTGCTGAGCAGTTCTTC
TRBJ2-2,TRBV10-3,-,TRBD1,CAISEGKGGATTGELFF,TGTGCCATCAGTGAAGGGAAAGGGGGCGCGACTACCGGGGAGCTGTTTTTT
TRBJ1-1,TRBV30,-,TRBD1,CAWKAGGSTEAFF,TGTGCCTGGAAGGCAGGGGGTAGCACTGAAGCTTTCTTT
TRBJ2-5,TRBV19,-,TRBD1,CASKEGAQETQYF,TGTGCCAGTAAAGAGGGGGCCCAAGAGACCCAGTACTTC
TRBJ2-7,TRBV30,-,TRBD2,CAWSIAGGIEQYF,TGTGCCTGGAGTATAGCGGGAGGTATCGAGCAGTACTTC
TRBJ2-7,TRBV23-1,-,TRBD1,CASRVFAGQGLYEQYF,TGCGCCAGCCGTGTATTTGCGGGACAGGGTCTCTACGAGCAGTACTTC
TRBJ2-2,TRBV7-9,few,TRBD2,CATQGLAGSNTGELFF,TGTGCCACCCAGGGACTAGCGGGTTCGAACACCGGGGAGCTGTTTTTT
TRBJ2-1,TRBV5-4,-,TRBD2,CASSLSLAASYNEQFF,TGTGCCAGCAGCTTGAGTCTAGCGGCCTCCTACAATGAGCAGTTCTTC
TRBJ2-1,TRBV6-5,many,-,CASSSNNEQFF,TGTGCCAGCAGCTCTAACAATGAGCAGTTCTTC
TRBJ2-5,TRBV28,-,-,CASSQNRGRGIETQYF,TGTGCCAGCAGTCAAAACCGGGGGCGGGGGATCGAGACCCAGTACTTC
TRBJ2-7,TRBV19,-,-,CASSTTFFHEQYF,TGTGCCAGTAGTACGACATTTTTCCACGAGCAGTACTTC
TRBJ1-4,TRBV19,-,TRBD1,CASSSAPGTGAEKLFF,TGTGCCAGTAGTTCAGCCCCCGGGACAGGGGCAGAAAAACTGTTTTTT
TRBJ2-7,TRBV7-8,-,TRBD1,CASSSGQGTTRSYEQYF,TGTGCCAGCAGCTCGGGACAGGGGACTACGAGATCCTACGAGCAGTACTTC
TRBJ2-7,TRBV6-2/TRBV6-3,-,TRBD1,CASSLWTGSYEQYF,TGTGCCAGCAGCCTTTGGACAGGGTCCTACGAGCAGTACTTC
TRBJ1-1,TRBV6-1,-,-,CASSEGRTVNTEAFF,TGTGCCAGCAGTGAAGGTAGGACAGTGAACACTGAAGCTTTCTTT
TRBJ2-7,TRBV6-5,-,TRBD2,CASRTSGSHEQYF,TGTGCCAGCAGGACTAGCGGGAGCCACGAGCAGTACTTC
TRBJ2-3,TRBV27,-,-,CASSSRGGTDTQYF,TGTGCCAGCAGTTCCCGCGGGGGCACAGATACGCAGTATTTT
TRBJ2-1,TRBV27,-,-,CASSLQGPIVGRLYNEQFF,TGTGCCAGCAGTCTTCAGGGGCCGATTGTCGGGCGGCTATACAATGAGCAGTTCTTC
TRBJ1-2,TRBV18,-,-,CASSPETAVYGYTF,TGTGCCAGCTCACCAGAGACAGCAGTCTATGGCTACACCTTC
TRBJ2-2,TRBV19,-,TRBD2,CASQPRSGRRTGELFF,TGTGCCAGTCAACCGAGGAGCGGGAGAAGGACCGGGGAGCTGTTTTTT
TRBJ2-7,TRBV19,-,TRBD2,CASTRSGSSSYEQYF,TGTGCCAGTACCCGAAGCGGGAGCAGCTCCTACGAGCAGTACTTC
TRBJ1-4,TRBV28,once,TRBD1,CASSTAGTGRREKLFF,TGTGCCAGCAGTACCGCCGGGACAGGGCGACGAGAAAAACTGTTTTTT
TRBJ1-1,TRBV28,few,-,CASTQGDTFEAFF,TGTGCCAGCACCCAAGGGGACACATTCGAAGCTTTCTTT
TRBJ2-1,TRBV6-6,-,TRBD2,CASSYSRTSGKDEQFF,TGTGCCAGCAGTTACTCGAGGACTAGCGGGAAGGATGAGCAGTTCTTC
TRBJ1-5,TRBV6-5,-,-,CASSYRGGPQHF,TGTGCCAGCAGTTACCGGGGAGGGCCCCAGCATTTT
TRBJ2-1,TRBV29-1,-,-,CSVDSRSYNEQFF,TGCAGCGTTGACTCCCGCTCCTACAATGAGCAGTTCTTC
TRBJ2-1,TRBV7-9,-,TRBD2,CASSPTSGRALNEQFF,TGTGCCAGCAGCCCGACTAGCGGGAGGGCCTTGAATGAGCAGTTCTTC
TRBJ1-2,TRBV5-4,-,TRBD1,CASSRGLYGYTF,TGTGCCAGCAGTAGGGGGCTCTATGGCTACACCTTC
TRBJ1-4,TRBV5-1,-,-,CASSQTIATNEKLFF,TGCGCCAGCAGCCAGACAATTGCAACTAATGAAAAACTGTTTTTT
TRBJ2-1,TRBV4-1,-,-,CASSPGGSEQFF,TGCGCCAGCAGCCCTGGGGGGAGTGAGCAGTTCTTC
TRBJ2-1,TRBV6-5,-,TRBD1,CASRRDRGVNEQFF,TGTGCCAGCAGAAGGGACAGGGGGGTCAATGAGCAGTTCTTC
TRBJ2-4,TRBV5-1,-,TRBD1,CASSLTSGTAANIQYF,TGCGCCAGCAGCTTGACGTCGGGGACAGCCGCAAACATTCAGTACTTC
TRBJ1-4,TRBV28,once,-,CASSTQTGGLFNEKLFF,TGTGCCAGCAGTACCCAGACAGGCGGGCTCTTTAATGAAAAACTGTTTTTT
TRBJ2-1,TRBV5-1,-,-,CASSLEGGRQHNEQFF,TGCGCCAGCAGCTTAGAGGGCGGGCGACAACACAATGAGCAGTTCTTC
TRBJ1-5,TRBV28,-,TRBD1,CASRPETGNNQPQHF,TGTGCCAGCAGGCCAGAGACAGGGAACAATCAGCCCCAGCATTTT
TRBJ1-5,TRBV19,-,TRBD1,CASSGQGARPQHF,TGTGCCAGTAGTGGACAGGGGGCACGGCCCCAGCATTTT
TRBJ2-5,TRBV18,-,-,CASSLDIQETQYF,TGTGCCAGCTCCCTGGACATCCAAGAGACCCAGTACTTC
TRBJ1-5,TRBV28,few,-,CASSLPGTPWPQHF,TGTGCCAGCAGTTTGCCCGGGACTCCATGGCCCCAGCATTTT
TRBJ1-2,TRBV18,-,-,CASSPPDSYGYTF,TGTGCCAGCTCACCACCGGACAGCTATGGCTACACCTTC
TRBJ1-1,TRBV5-1,-,-,CASSSGSSEAFF,TGCGCCAGCAGCTCTGGTAGCTCTGAAGCTTTCTTT
TRBJ2-2,TRBV20-1,-,TRBD2,CSASFGLADTGELFF,TGCAGTGCTAGTTTTGGACTAGCGGATACCGGGGAGCTGTTTTTT
TRBJ2-1,TRBV7-8,-,TRBD2,CASSPRSLAGVHNEQFF,TGTGCCAGCAGCCCCCGTTCCCTAGCGGGAGTACACAATGAGCAGTTCTTC